Below, 15 T cell receptor beta chains from the same sample are listed, as sequenced in a study of T cells in Graves' hyperthyroidism and ophthalmopathy. RNA transcripts gave rise to amplified TCR beta CDR3 regions. The TCR CDR3 first-round RT-PCR relied on the HTBI primer set. TCRdb itself ran the multiplex PCR reads through MiXCR, one entry per CDR3 protein. The data contain fewer than 350,000 distinct CDR3 sequences, 20% to 25% of them seen just once; the ten biggest clones take up around 48%. What was sequenced was blood. Source of these receptors: a woman in her fifties or sixties with Graves' hyperthyroidism.

At least ten counts were recorded for this clonotype. The gene calls are TRBV7-9 and TRBJ2-1, with 11 bases fitting TRBD1. Germline V gene data show CDR1 as SEHNR and CDR2 as FQNEAQ (reference sequence). V trimming: 5 bases; J trimming: 9 bases; junction bases outside the gene matches: 15. There are 17 residues in the CDR3. Here the CDR3 reads CASSPLRRTGGGSEQFF. For the CDR3, the DNA is TGTGCCAGCAGCCCCCTGAGACGGACAGGGGGCGGGAGTGAGCAGTTCTTC.

The V call is TRBV7-8, the J call TRBJ1-5, with 9 bases aligning to TRBD1. Unmatched junction bases numbered 18, after V lost 7 bases and J lost 2 bases. This CDR3 contains 19 residues. Germline CDR1 SGHVS, CDR2 FQNEAQ. As DNA, the CDR3 is TGTGCCAGCATCCCCTCCCTGTCCCGGGACAGGGAGGGCAATCAGCCCCAGCATTTT. Translation gives CASIPSLSRDREGNQPQHF.

The chain joins TRBV2 to TRBJ2-5; D might be TRBD2 (5 bases). The length of the CDR3 is 12 residues. Trimming pared 7 bases from V and 4 bases from J, leaving 10 bases between. The V gene's germline CDR1 is SNHLY and CDR2 FYNNEI. CDR3 bases: TGTGCCAGCACCCCCCGGGGAGAGACCCAGTACTTC. Residues: CASTPRGETQYF. The full variable domain, with the rest looked up from reference TRBV2 and TRBJ2-5, is EPEVTQTPSHQVTQMGQEVILRCVPISNHLYFYWYRQILGQKVEFLVSFYNNEISEKSEIFDDQFSVERPDGSNFTLKIRSTKLEDSAMYFCASTPRGETQYFGPGTRLLVL.

The chain carries TRBV7-2 and TRBJ2-5; maybe TRBD2 (6 bases). Trimming took 1 base from V and 5 from J, leaving 11 bases between them. Germline values: CDR1 SGHTA, CDR2 FQGNSA. The CDR3 is 14 residues long. Here the CDR3 reads CASSLGRGSETQYF. The CDR3 region has the DNA TGTGCCAGCAGCTTAGGTCGGGGGTCGGAGACCCAGTACTTC.

This clonotype was seen repeatedly, ten times or more. The chain has TRBV10-3 and TRBJ2-7; 7 bases match TRBD1. The CDR3 runs 13 residues. The V gene's germline CDR1 is ENHRY and CDR2 SYGVKD. The trim removed 2 bases at V and 12 bases at J, leaving 10 bases unmatched. The CDR3 DNA reads TGTGCCATCAGTGAGGGACAGGAGCCAGCTCGGTACTTC. Protein: CAISEGQEPARYF.

This clonotype showed up many times. This chain links TRBV11-2 with TRBJ2-6; perhaps TRBD1 as D (6 bases). In germline, CDR1 is SGHAT, CDR2 FQNNGV. The CDR3 contains 14 residues. V shed 6 bases and J shed 2 bases, with 8 bases lying between them. In nucleotides, the CDR3 is TGTGCCAGCAGTTGGGGGCCTGGGGCCAACGTCCTGACTTTC. Amino acid sequence: CASSWGPGANVLTF.

This clonotype was seen at least ten times. The chain is built from TRBV2 and TRBJ2-7; 12 nucleotides agree with TRBD2. After removal of 6 bases from V and 5 bases from J, the junction contained 20 bases not matched to a gene. The V gene's germline CDR1 is SNHLY and CDR2 FYNNEI. This CDR3 has 19 amino acids. CDR3 amino acids: CASSDLGIGLAGIAHEQYF. The CDR3 DNA follows: TGTGCCAGCAGCGATTTAGGGATCGGACTAGCGGGAATTGCCCACGAGCAGTACTTC.

The rearrangement links TRBV20-1 to TRBJ2-7, with a tentative D call TRBD2 (5 bases). Germline V lookup: CDR1 DFQATT, CDR2 SNEGSKA (reference sequence). V dropped 5 bases and J dropped 2 bases, with 13 bases sitting between them. The CDR3 consists of 13 residues. Here the CDR3 reads CSALSGAAYEQYF. CDR3 sequence (DNA): TGCAGTGCTCTGAGCGGAGCAGCCTACGAGCAGTACTTC.

V and J are TRBV6-8 and TRBJ1-6; 7 nucleotides agree with TRBD1. CDR1 and CDR2 (germline): MNHGY, SAAAGT. The V segment lost 4 bases and the J segment 7 bases; nucleotides outside the gene matches: 4. This CDR3 is built from 14 residues. The CDR3 bases are TGTGCCAGCAGTTCGGACAGGCCGAATTCACCCCTCCACTTT. It yields the protein CASSSDRPNSPLHF.

This clonotype was observed at least ten times. The V gene is TRBV10-1, the J gene TRBJ2-3; TRBD1 is a possible D gene (5 bases). The germline V gene has CDR1 WNHNN and CDR2 SYGVQD (reference sequence). The ends were cut back, 3 bases at V and 0 bases at J, with 10 bases in the middle. The CDR3 sequence is 15 residues long. Here the CDR3 reads CASSDRTGSTDTQYF. The DNA for the CDR3 is TGCGCCAGCAGTGATAGAACAGGAAGCACAGATACGCAGTATTTT.

The chain employs TRBV7-8 and TRBJ1-5, with D perhaps TRBD1 (5 bases). CDR3 length: 15 residues. The germline CDR1 and CDR2 sequences are SGHVS and FQNEAQ. The ends were cut back, 6 bases at V and 7 bases at J, with 19 bases in the middle. CDR3 residues: CASRFSGSQGQPQHF. Here the CDR3 DNA reads TGTGCCAGCAGGTTTTCGGGGAGTCAGGGCCAGCCCCAGCATTTT.

This clonotype was seen ten or more times. The V and J genes are TRBV6-1 and TRBJ1-2; 9 positions agree with TRBD1. The CDR3 runs 15 residues. Unmatched junction bases numbered 7, after V lost 5 bases and J lost 3 bases. CDR1 MNHNS and CDR2 SASEGT come from the germline V gene. The CDR3 reads CASSLDRGSHYGYTF. CDR3 coding DNA: TGTGCCAGCAGTCTGGACAGGGGCTCCCACTATGGCTACACCTTC.

This clonotype was found many times. The chain has TRBV3-1 and TRBJ1-1; D remains unclear. Germline assignment: CDR1 LGHDT and CDR2 YNNKEL (reference sequence). With 4 bases removed from V and 1 base from J, the gap between germline ends came to 7 bases. The CDR3 covers 13 residues. DNA for the CDR3: TGTGCCAGCAGCCGAAGAAAGAACACTGAAGCTTTCTTT. Translating it yields CASSRRKNTEAFF. Variable domain in full (rest from reference TRBV3-1 and TRBJ1-1): DTAVSQTPKYLVTQMGNDKSIKCEQNLGHDTMYWYKQDSKKFLKIMFSYNNKELIINETVPNRFSPKSPDKAHLNLHINSLELGDSAVYFCASSRRKNTEAFFGQGTRLTVV.

V is TRBV2 and J is TRBJ1-2, with 7 bases lining up with TRBD1. Trimming took 9 bases from V and 1 from J; bases not matched to a gene: 2. This CDR3 contains 12 residues. The germline V gene encodes CDR1 SNHLY and CDR2 FYNNEI. This CDR3 is CARTGSNYGYTF. The CDR3 DNA follows: TGTGCCAGGACAGGGAGTAACTATGGCTACACCTTC.

The chain employs TRBV19 and TRBJ2-2; D is unclear. The CDR3 runs 16 residues. Trimming removed 6 bases from V and 2 bases from J, with 16 bases in between. Germline CDR1 is LNHDA and CDR2 is SQIVND (reference sequence). The CDR3: CASSIGVRVNTGELFF. The CDR3 DNA follows: TGTGCCAGTAGCATTGGAGTGAGAGTAAACACCGGGGAGCTGTTTTTT. The full variable domain, in which reference TRBV19 and TRBJ2-2 provide the parts outside the CDR3, is DGGITQSPKYLFRKEGQNVTLSCEQNLNHDAMYWYRQDPGQGLRLIYYSQIVNDFQKGDIAEGYSVSREKKESFPLTVTSAQKNPTAFYLCASSIGVRVNTGELFFGEGSRLTVL.